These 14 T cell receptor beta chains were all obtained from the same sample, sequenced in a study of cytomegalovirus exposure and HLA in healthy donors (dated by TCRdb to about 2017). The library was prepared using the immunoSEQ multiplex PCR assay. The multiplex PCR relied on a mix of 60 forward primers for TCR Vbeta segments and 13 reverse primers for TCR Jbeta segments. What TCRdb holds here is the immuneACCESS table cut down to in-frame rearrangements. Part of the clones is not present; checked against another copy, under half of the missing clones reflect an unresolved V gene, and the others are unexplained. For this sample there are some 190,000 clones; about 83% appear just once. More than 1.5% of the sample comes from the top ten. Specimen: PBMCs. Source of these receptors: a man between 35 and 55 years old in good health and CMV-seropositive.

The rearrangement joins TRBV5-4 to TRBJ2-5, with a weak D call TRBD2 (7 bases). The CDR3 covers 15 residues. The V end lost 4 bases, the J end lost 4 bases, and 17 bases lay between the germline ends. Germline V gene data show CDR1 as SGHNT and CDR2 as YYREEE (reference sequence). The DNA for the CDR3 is TGTGCCAGCAGCCGAACCGGGGGGCGGGGAGAGACCCAGTACTTC. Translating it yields CASSRTGGRGETQYF.

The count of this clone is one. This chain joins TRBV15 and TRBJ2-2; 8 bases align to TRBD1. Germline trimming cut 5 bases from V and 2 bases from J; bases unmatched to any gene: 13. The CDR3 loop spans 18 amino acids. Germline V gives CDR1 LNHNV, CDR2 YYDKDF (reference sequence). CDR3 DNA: TGTGCCACCAGCGGAGGGACAGGACTCTTGCTAAACACCGGGGAGCTGTTTTTT. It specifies CATSGGTGLLLNTGELFF.

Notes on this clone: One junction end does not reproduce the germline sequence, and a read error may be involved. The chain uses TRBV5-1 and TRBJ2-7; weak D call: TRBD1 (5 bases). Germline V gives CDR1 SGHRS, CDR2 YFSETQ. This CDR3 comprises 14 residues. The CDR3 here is CASSLGQTPYEQYF. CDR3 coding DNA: TGCGCCAGCAGTTTGGGGCAGACTCCCTACGAGCAGTACTTC.

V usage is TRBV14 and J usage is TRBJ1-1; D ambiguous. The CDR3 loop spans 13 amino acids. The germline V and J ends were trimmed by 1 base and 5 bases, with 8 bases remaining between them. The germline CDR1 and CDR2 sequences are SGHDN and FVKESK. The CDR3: CASSQVSGTEAFF. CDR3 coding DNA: TGTGCCAGCAGCCAAGTTTCCGGGACTGAAGCTTTCTTT.

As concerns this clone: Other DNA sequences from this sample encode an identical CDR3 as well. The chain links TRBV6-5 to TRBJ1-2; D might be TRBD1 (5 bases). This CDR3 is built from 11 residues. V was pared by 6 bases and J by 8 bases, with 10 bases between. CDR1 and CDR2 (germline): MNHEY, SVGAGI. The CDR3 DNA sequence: TGTGCCAGCAGCCAGGGCGGCGGCTACACCTTC. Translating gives CASSQGGGYTF.

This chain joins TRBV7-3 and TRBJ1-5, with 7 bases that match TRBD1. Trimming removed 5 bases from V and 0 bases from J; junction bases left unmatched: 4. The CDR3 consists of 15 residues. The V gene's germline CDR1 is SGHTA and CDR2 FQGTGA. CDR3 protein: CASSPGQISNQPQHF. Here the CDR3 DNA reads TGTGCCAGCAGCCCGGGACAGATTAGCAATCAGCCCCAGCATTTT.

The CDR3, as DNA: TGTGCCAGCAGTCCTCAGGGAATTACGACGGGTGAAAAACTGTTTTTT. This translates into CASSPQGITTGEKLFF. The rearrangement uses TRBV28 and TRBJ1-4; maybe TRBD1 (5 bases). Trimming stripped 5 bases from V and 7 bases from J, with 20 bases between. The CDR3 contains 16 residues. Germline V gene sequence: CDR1 MDHEN, CDR2 SYDVKM.

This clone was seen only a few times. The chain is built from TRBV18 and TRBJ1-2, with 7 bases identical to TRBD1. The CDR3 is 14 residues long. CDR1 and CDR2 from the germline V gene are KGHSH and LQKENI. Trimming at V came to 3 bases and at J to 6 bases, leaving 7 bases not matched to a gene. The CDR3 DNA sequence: TGTGCCAGCTCACCGACAGGGAATCCGGATGGCTACACCTTC. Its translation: CASSPTGNPDGYTF.

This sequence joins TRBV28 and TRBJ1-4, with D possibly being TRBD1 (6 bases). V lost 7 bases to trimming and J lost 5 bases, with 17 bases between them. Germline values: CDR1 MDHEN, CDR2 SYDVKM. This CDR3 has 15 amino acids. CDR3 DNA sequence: TGTGCCAGCAAAAAACCGGGACACCTGAATGAAAAACTGTTTTTT. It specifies CASKKPGHLNEKLFF.

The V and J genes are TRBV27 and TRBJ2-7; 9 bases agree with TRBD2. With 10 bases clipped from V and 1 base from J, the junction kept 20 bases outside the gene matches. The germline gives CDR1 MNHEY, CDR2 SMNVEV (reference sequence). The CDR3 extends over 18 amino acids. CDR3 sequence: CATAEGREGRVRSYEQYF. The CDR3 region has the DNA TGTGCCACCGCCGAGGGGCGGGAGGGTCGGGTTAGGTCCTACGAGCAGTACTTC.

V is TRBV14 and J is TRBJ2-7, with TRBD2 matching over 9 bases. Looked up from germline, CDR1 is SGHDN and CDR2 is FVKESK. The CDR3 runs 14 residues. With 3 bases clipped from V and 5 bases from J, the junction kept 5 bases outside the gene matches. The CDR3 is CASSQLAGIHEQYF. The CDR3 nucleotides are TGTGCCAGCAGCCAGCTAGCGGGAATCCACGAGCAGTACTTC. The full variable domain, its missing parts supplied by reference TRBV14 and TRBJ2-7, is EAGVTQFPSHSVIEKGQTVTLRCDPISGHDNLYWYRRVMGKEIKFLLHFVKESKQDESGMPNNRFLAERTGGTYSTLKVQPAELEDSGVYFCASSQLAGIHEQYFGPGTRLTVT.

DNA for the CDR3: TGTGCCAGCAGCCAATTCTTCCCCGGCACCGGGGAGCTGTTTTTT. Translation: CASSQFFPGTGELFF. This chain connects TRBV16 to TRBJ2-2, with D hard to call. Germline V lookup: CDR1 KGHSY, CDR2 FQNENV. The CDR3 is 15 residues long. The V end was cut by 1 base, the J end by 4 bases, with 10 bases between.

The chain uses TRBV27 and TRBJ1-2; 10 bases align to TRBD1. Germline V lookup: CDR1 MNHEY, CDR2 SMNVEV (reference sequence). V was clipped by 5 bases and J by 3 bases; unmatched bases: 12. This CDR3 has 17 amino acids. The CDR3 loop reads CASSPSRQGANDYGYTF. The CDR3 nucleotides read TGTGCCAGCAGTCCTAGCCGACAGGGGGCAAACGACTATGGCTACACCTTC.

DNA for the CDR3: TGTGCCATCAGTGAGTTCGGACAGGGGGCGGACAATGAGCAGTTCTTC. Its translation: CAISEFGQGADNEQFF. V and J are TRBV10-3 and TRBJ2-1; 11 bases match TRBD1. Germline V lookup: CDR1 ENHRY, CDR2 SYGVKD. V shed 1 base, J shed 5 bases, and the junction held 4 bases outside the gene matches. The CDR3 runs 16 residues.